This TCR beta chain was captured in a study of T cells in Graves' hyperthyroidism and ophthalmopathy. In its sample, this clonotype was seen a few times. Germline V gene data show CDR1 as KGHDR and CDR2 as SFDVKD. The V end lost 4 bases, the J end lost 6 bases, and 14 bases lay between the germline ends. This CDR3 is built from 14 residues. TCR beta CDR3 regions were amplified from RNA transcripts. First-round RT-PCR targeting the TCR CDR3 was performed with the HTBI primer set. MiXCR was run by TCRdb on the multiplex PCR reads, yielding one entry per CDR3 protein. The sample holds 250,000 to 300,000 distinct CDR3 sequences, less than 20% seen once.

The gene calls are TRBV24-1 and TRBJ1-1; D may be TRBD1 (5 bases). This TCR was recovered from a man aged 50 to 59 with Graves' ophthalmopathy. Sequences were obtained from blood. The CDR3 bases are TGTGCCACCAGTGAAAATTTTAAAGGGGCTGAAGCTTTCTTT. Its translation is CATSENFKGAEAFF.